This T cell receptor beta chain is drawn from a study of blood T cell repertoires in COVID-19 (TCRdb year 2020). Background on the whole study: Samples covering the acute and convalescent phases of COVID-19 were provided by collaborators in the United States, Italy and Spain. The prospective study material was composed of cDNA or gDNA derived from T cells, B-cell-depleted T cells, or PBMCs. Deeply sampled blood TCRbeta repertoires from subjects exposed to, actively infected with, or recovered from COVID-19 were included in the dataset. The repertoires were made available in a free public database intended to serve as a resource for research on the immune response to SARS-CoV-2. The samples were drawn from the first 160 participants of the ongoing ImmuneRACE study and from 1,254 subjects provided by 6 global collaborators. Sample metadata almost always included a de-identified subject ID, COVID-19 status, age in years and sex. Where HLA class I and class II types were available, the types were taken from metadata supplied by the sample provider, not from assay-based typing. The investigation overall reported the following: Clinical and demographic metadata were provided uncurated, with the amount varying by source and participant.

Each collaborating institution followed its own protocols to collect whole blood in K2EDTA tubes. Collaborator samples were shipped for TCRbeta analysis as frozen whole blood, isolated PBMCs, or DNA extracted from either sample type. The immunoSEQ Assay, a bias-controlled multiplex PCR, was used to amplify TCRbeta CDR3 regions from genomic DNA. Per the source publication's procedure: Nucleated cell counts per sample were estimated from amplification of reference gene primers within the assay. Sequence reads were collapsed and filtered to measure the absolute abundance of every unique TCRbeta CDR3 rearrangement. Productive Simpson clonality was computed per sample as the square root of Simpson's diversity index over productive rearrangements. TCRdb retrieved this table from immuneACCESS and kept in-frame rearrangements only. Not all clones are present; in checked studies, unresolved V genes account for under half, and no reason is known for the remainder. V, J and clone size derive from that table, while D and trimming were established from the DNA sequence. The table for this sample lists 200,000 or so clones; 84% of them were counted only once. The ten top clones hold around 19% of the sample.

Between the V and J ends, shortened by 1 base and 0 bases respectively, the junction contains 11 bases. Counted from cysteine to phenylalanine, this CDR3 has 16 amino acids. The retained sequence is limited to the CDR3, 48 bases, with the frame set at the first base. According to the germline V gene, CDR1 reads SGHVS and CDR2 reads FNYEAQ. Worth noting for this clone: Its binding antigen is unknown. Base qualities were left out, and no much larger clone turns up one base away.

The sequence is built from TRBV7-6 and TRBJ2-3; a weak D assignment points to TRBD2 (5 bases agree). The clonotype originates from a human donor in a cohort sampled during active COVID-19. The specimen was peripheral blood. The CDR3 region has the sequence CASSLGPPGSTDTQYF. The DNA sequence is as follows: TGTGCCAGCAGCTTAGGTCCCCCGGGGAGCACAGATACGCAGTATTTT.